A selection of T cell receptor beta chains follows, all from one sample in a study of cytomegalovirus exposure and HLA in healthy donors. Measured with immunoSEQ multiplex PCR; TCRdb has only the in-frame clones, and not every one. The sample totals roughly 51,000 clones. What was sequenced was PBMCs. The receptor set was obtained from a woman aged 50 to 60 in good health and CMV-seropositive. Each CDR3 is given with its conserved first and last residue. A D gene is named only where the DNA matches it firmly. Size is omitted from some rows. Given values are once, few, many or a class for expanded clones.

cdr3_nt cdr3_aa j_call v_call clone_size d_call
TGCGCCAGCAGTGAGCATCGGCAGGGGGCAGGCGAGCAGTACTTC CASSEHRQGAGEQYF TRBJ2-7 TRBV10-1 . TRBD1
TGTGCCAGCAGACCGGGGGGCGTATACGAGCAGTACTTC CASRPGGVYEQYF TRBJ2-7 TRBV27 . .
TGTGCCAGCCGCCGGACAGGACAGTGGTCCCAGTACTTC CASRRTGQWSQYF TRBJ2-5 TRBV27 . TRBD1
TGTGCCAGTAGTCCCCGGGACAGCTCCTACAATGAGCAGTTCTTC CASSPRDSSYNEQFF TRBJ2-1 TRBV19 . TRBD1
TGTGCCAGCAGCCAAGAAGCGCATTCTAACTATGGCTACACCTTC CASSQEAHSNYGYTF TRBJ1-2 TRBV4-2 . .
TGTGCCAGCGCTATAGCGGGGACACAAGAGACCCAGTACTTC CASAIAGTQETQYF TRBJ2-5 TRBV6-5 . TRBD2
TGTGCCAGCTCACCCTCCGGGAGGAACACTGAAGCTTTCTTT CASSPSGRNTEAFF TRBJ1-1 TRBV18 . .
TGTGCCAGCACCGGAGGGCCCCAAACCTATAATTCACCCCTCCACTTT CASTGGPQTYNSPLHF TRBJ1-6 TRBV7-2 . .
TGTGCCAGTAGTATCGGACAGGGGCGTAACTATGGCTACACCTTC CASSIGQGRNYGYTF TRBJ1-2 TRBV19 . TRBD1
TGTGCCAGCAGGACGGGGGGCCTGAACACCGGGGAGCTGTTTTTT CASRTGGLNTGELFF TRBJ2-2 TRBV7-2 . .
TGTGCCAGCAGCTCGAACAGGGGGCTAGGAGGCTACACCTTC CASSSNRGLGGYTF TRBJ1-2 TRBV5-4 . TRBD1
TGTGCCTGGAGTCGAAGGGAGGGAGATACGCAGTATTTT CAWSRREGDTQYF TRBJ2-3 TRBV30 . TRBD2
TGTGCCTGGAGTGCCCTTACACCGAACACTGAAGCTTTCTTT CAWSALTPNTEAFF TRBJ1-1 TRBV30 . .
TGTGCCAGCACCGTTTCAGGAAAGCCCCAGCATTTT CASTVSGKPQHF TRBJ1-5 TRBV28 . .
TGTGCCAGCAGCTTATCTGTGGTACGGGAAAAACTGTTTTTT CASSLSVVREKLFF TRBJ1-4 TRBV7-6 . .
TGTGCCAGCAGCTTAGGCGTCGCCTACGAGCAGTACTTC CASSLGVAYEQYF TRBJ2-7 TRBV7-8 . .
TGTGCCAGCAGCCAAGAACTAGCGGGATACGAGCAGTACTTC CASSQELAGYEQYF TRBJ2-7 TRBV4-2 . TRBD2
TGTGCCAGCAGTCCCGGACGGGGAGCTTTCTTT CASSPGRGAFF TRBJ1-1 TRBV6-5 . .
TGTGCCAGCAGCTTAGCGTTTTCTGGAAACACCATATATTTT CASSLAFSGNTIYF TRBJ1-3 TRBV11-2 . .
TGTGCCAGCAGTTCGGGACAGGGGGATTCACCCCTCCACTTT CASSSGQGDSPLHF TRBJ1-6 TRBV2 . TRBD1
TGTGCCATCAAACAAGATGAAAAACTGTTTTTT CAIKQDEKLFF TRBJ1-4 TRBV10-3 . .
TGTGCCAGCAGCTTGGCCGGCAGCGGGGAGCAGTTCTTC CASSLAGSGEQFF TRBJ2-1 TRBV5-6 . .
TGTGCCAGCAGCACAGGGGGCACTGAAGCTTTCTTT CASSTGGTEAFF TRBJ1-1 TRBV6-5 . TRBD1
TGTGCCAGCAGTGCCCCAAGGGGGAGAACTAATGAAAAACTGTTTTTT CASSAPRGRTNEKLFF TRBJ1-4 TRBV28 . .
TGTGCCAGCAGCTTGGGGTCCACTACGTACAATGAGCAGTTCTTC CASSLGSTTYNEQFF TRBJ2-1 TRBV5-4 . .
TGCGCCAGCATGACCACAGTAAATGGCTACACCTTC CASMTTVNGYTF TRBJ1-2 TRBV10-2 medium-sized .
TGTGCCAGCAGCTCCGGGGGGCGAAACACCATATATTTT CASSSGGRNTIYF TRBJ1-3 TRBV7-9 . .
TGTGCCAGTAGCCGCGGACAGGGAAATCAGCCCCAGCATTTT CASSRGQGNQPQHF TRBJ1-5 TRBV19 . TRBD1
TGTGCCAGCAGCCAAGATGGCGGGGGGAGCACAGATACGCAGTATTTT CASSQDGGGSTDTQYF TRBJ2-3 TRBV4-2 . TRBD2
TGTGCCAGCAGTGAAGGTAGGGCAGGGGGACGGGAGCAGTACTTC CASSEGRAGGREQYF TRBJ2-7 TRBV6-1 . TRBD1
TGTGCCAGCAGCTTACTTAACTATGGCTACACCTTC CASSLLNYGYTF TRBJ1-2 TRBV7-2 . .
TGCGCCAGCAGCTCGCCGGGACAGGGGAGGATTGGAGAGCAGTTCTTC CASSSPGQGRIGEQFF TRBJ2-1 TRBV5-1 . TRBD1
TGCGCCAGCAGCTCTGACAGGGGGCCTGGAAACACCATATATTTT CASSSDRGPGNTIYF TRBJ1-3 TRBV5-1 . TRBD1
TGCGCCAGCAGCTTGGCAGGGGCCAACACTGAAGCTTTCTTT CASSLAGANTEAFF TRBJ1-1 TRBV5-1 . .